The 10 T cell receptor beta chains below all came from one sample that was sequenced in a study of low-dose radiotherapy and immunotherapy resistance in tumors. Time point given: before trial treatment. It was with a constant-region primer and a V-primer adapter that TCRs were amplified over approximately 20 PCR cycles. From the reads, TCRdb called clonotypes with MiXCR, one entry per CDR3 protein. Counted here are roughly 46,000 distinct CDR3 sequences, over 9.5% occurring once; the ten biggest clones make up about 6.2%. Specimen: PBMCs, collected before treatment. These receptors were taken from a female donor with ovarian cancer.

This CDR3 reads CASSQGHGGGYEQYF. The CDR3 DNA reads TGCGCCAGCAGCCAAGGGCATGGTGGAGGCTACGAGCAGTACTTC. The V and J genes are TRBV4-3 and TRBJ2-7; D might be TRBD2 (5 bases). Germline CDR1 reads LGHNA; CDR2 reads YSLEER. V lost 1 base, J lost 3 bases, and 13 bases lay in between. The CDR3 is 15 residues long.

The sample holds a few counts of this clonotype. The chain is built from TRBV30 and TRBJ2-2; 10 positions agree with TRBD2. The V gene's germline CDR1 is GTSNPN and CDR2 SVGIG (reference sequence). CDR3 length: 14 amino acids. The V and J ends lost 8 bases and 2 bases, in that order; junction bases with no gene match: 5. CDR3 in DNA: TGTGCCAGAGCGGGGGGGCGAAACACCGGGGAGCTGTTTTTT. Translation gives CARAGGRNTGELFF.

This clonotype has ten or more counts. The chain recombines TRBV11-2 with TRBJ2-1; D is undetermined. The V gene lost 4 bases and the J gene lost 10 bases, with 17 bases spanning the gap. From germline, CDR1 is SGHAT and CDR2 FQNNGV. The CDR3 is 14 residues long. CDR3 sequence reads: CASSSGPTTREQFF. CDR3 coding DNA: TGTGCCAGCAGCTCTGGCCCGACCACCCGGGAGCAGTTCTTC. The complete variable domain, with remaining parts taken from reference TRBV11-2 and TRBJ2-1, reads EAGVAQSPRYKIIEKRQSVAFWCNPISGHATLYWYQQILGQGPKLLIQFQNNGVVDDSQLPKDRFSAERLKGVDSTLKIQPAKLEDSAVYLCASSSGPTTREQFFGPGTRLTVL.

This clonotype was detected ten times or more. V is TRBV9 and J is TRBJ2-3; maybe TRBD2 (7 bases). Trimming stripped 0 bases from V and 4 bases from J, with 15 bases between. The CDR3 is 16 amino acids. CDR1 and CDR2 (germline): SGDLS, YYNGEE. CDR3: CASSVDGGALPDTQYF. For the CDR3, the DNA is TGTGCCAGCAGCGTAGATGGGGGGGCGCTACCAGATACGCAGTATTTT.

This clonotype was seen at least ten times. J is TRBJ1-5 and V is TRBV4-1; 10 nucleotides line up with TRBD1. Per the germline V gene, CDR1 is MGHRA and CDR2 is YSYEKL. This CDR3 is 15 amino acids long. V dropped 4 bases and J dropped 2; count of bases not matched to a gene: 2. This chain's CDR3 is CASSPGQGGNQPQHF. The CDR3 DNA follows: TGCGCCAGCAGCCCCGGACAGGGGGGCAATCAGCCCCAGCATTTT.

The V gene is TRBV28, the J gene TRBJ2-3; tentatively, D is TRBD1 (6 bases). The CDR3 is made up of 16 amino acids. Germline CDR1 and CDR2: MDHEN and SYDVKM. V was trimmed by 2 bases and J by 4 bases, leaving 16 bases between them. This chain's CDR3 is CASSLNAGGEADTQYF. The CDR3 DNA follows: TGTGCCAGCAGTTTAAATGCTGGGGGCGAGGCAGATACGCAGTATTTT.

This clonotype was detected many times. The rearrangement joins TRBV5-6 to TRBJ1-1, with no clear D. V dropped 4 bases and J dropped 5 bases, with 9 bases sitting between them. The CDR3 length is 12 residues. Germline-derived CDR1 and CDR2 are SGHDT and YYEEEE. The CDR3 sequence is CASSPGRTEAFF. DNA for the CDR3: TGTGCCAGCAGCCCCGGTCGGACTGAAGCTTTCTTT.

This clonotype was seen ten or more times. V usage is TRBV12-3 or TRBV12-4 and J usage is TRBJ2-2, with 8 bases matching TRBD1. The CDR3 extends over 14 amino acids. The V segment lost 4 bases and the J segment 7 bases; nucleotides outside the gene matches: 5. CDR3 in DNA: TGTGCCAGCAGTTCGGGGACAGGTTTCGGGGAGCTGTTTTTT. Protein: CASSSGTGFGELFF.

At least ten counts were recorded for this clonotype. CDR3 residues: CASSAAGHYNSPLHF. In DNA form, the CDR3 reads TGTGCCAGCAGCGCCGCGGGGCACTATAATTCACCCCTCCACTTT. The J gene is TRBJ1-6, the V gene TRBV9; a possible D gene is TRBD1 (5 bases). V lost 3 bases and J lost 3, with 10 bases in between. This CDR3 has 15 residues. CDR1 and CDR2 from the germline V gene are SGDLS and YYNGEE.

This clonotype has ten or more counts. V is TRBV9 and J is TRBJ2-4; 8 bases agree with TRBD1. The ends lost 0 bases at V and 2 bases at J; junction bases unmatched: 4. Germline V gene lookup returns CDR1 SGDLS and CDR2 YYNGEE. The CDR3 has 16 amino acids. CDR3: CASSVGTGWTKNIQYF. The CDR3 nucleotides read TGTGCCAGCAGCGTAGGGACAGGGTGGACCAAAAACATTCAGTACTTC.